This T cell receptor beta chain was found in a study of Ad26.COV2.S vaccination and SARS-CoV-2 variants (dated by TCRdb to the early 2020s). Background for the entire study: Donors in the vaccine arm were drawn from COV1001, a multicentre, randomized, double-blind, placebo-controlled phase I-IIa trial testing Ad26.COV2.S in healthy adults. Ad26.COV2.S was given intramuscularly at 5x10^10 or 1x10^11 viral particles, as a single shot or as two shots 56 days apart. Sequencing of the TCRbeta repertoire served to evaluate the specificity and breadth of SARS-CoV-2-reactive T cell receptors following Ad26.COV2.S vaccination. The TCR-sequenced set comprised approximately 30 samples: about 19 Ad26.COV2.S vaccine recipients, 5 placebo recipients and 8 SARS-CoV-2 convalescent individuals. Trial participants were randomized into five groups of five: low-dose or high-dose Ad26.COV2.S given once or twice, or placebo on both occasions. Investigators did not know the trial group allocation while performing experiments and assessing outcomes.

Broad study findings and their caveats: Higher spike-specific TCR breadth was observed in Ad26.COV2.S recipients than in placebo recipients (P = 0.0014). The authors noted that the TCR breadth and depth analyses may have underestimated total T cell responses. Vaccine and placebo recipients had comparable non-spike TCR breadth, which fits with the vaccine containing only spike. Substantial breadth of spike-specific CD8+ and CD4+ T cell responses was reported after vaccination. The study was not powered to compare responses between vaccine doses or regimens.

For this clone: This receptor's antigen is unknown. The input lacks base qualities; no much larger clone sits a single base away.

The intended sense of this specimen's treatment or condition label: some 19 received Ad26.COV2.S at low or high dose, single or two shots; 5 received placebo; per-sample allocation not given. Repertoires of vaccine and placebo recipients were sequenced from samples taken on day 63 after the first injection. In Cohort 1b, 25 or so adults aged 18-55 years were enrolled at a single site in Boston, USA, between 29 July and 7 August 2020. Ad26.COV2.S was a replication-incompetent adenovirus type 26 vector that expressed a prefusion-stabilized SARS-CoV-2 spike protein derived from the original Wuhan strain. CDR1 is given as SGHVS and CDR2 as FQNEAQ, both from the germline V gene. Unmatched junction bases come to 25, with V trimmed by 5 bases and J by 9 bases. Counted from cysteine to phenylalanine, this CDR3 has 21 amino acids. CDR3 DNA only is kept here, 63 bases in frame from base 1. TCRbeta CDR3 regions were sequenced with the immunoSEQ Assay. After extraction, genomic DNA underwent amplification by bias-controlled multiplex PCR, followed by high-throughput sequencing. As for the original processing: To quantify the absolute abundance of each unique TCRbeta CDR3 region, sequences were collapsed and filtered. T cell fraction was estimated by normalizing TCRbeta template counts to usable DNA, which was measured by amplifying reference genes present in all nucleated cells. Repertoire TCRs were annotated as SARS-CoV-2-specific by exact matching of V gene, CDR3 amino acid sequence and J gene to a known reactive TCR set. The reference SARS-CoV-2 TCR set came from MIRA and was filtered for enrichment in COVID-19-positive ImmuneCODE repertoires, removing public or cross-reactive TCRs. Based on the MIRA antigens, annotated TCRs were further analysed at the level of specific ORF or position within ORF. Depth was the summed frequency of annotated unique rearrangements, while breadth was defined as annotated unique rearrangements over total unique productive rearrangements. Two-sided Wilcoxon rank-sum tests were used to compare TCR breadth between groups. Entries here come from immuneACCESS through TCRdb and include only in-frame sequences with V and J called. Some clones fail to appear in such tables; in the studies checked, an unresolved V gene covers under half of the shortfall, and the cause of the remainder is unknown. From that table come the V and J calls and clone size; the DNA was used to work out D and trimming. The sample table contains roughly 390,000 clones; only one count was recorded for approximately 91% of them. 3.5% of the sample lies in the top ten.

This receptor was identified in a person aged 18-65 years who received the Ad26.COV2.S COVID-19 vaccine or a placebo. Here the chain combines TRBV7-8 and TRBJ1-6, and TRBD1 matches 10 of the central bases. The source was peripheral blood, collected in a trial of Ad26.COV2.S vaccine versus placebo. CDR3 sequence: CASSHWATGGGVSGPGSPLHF. At the DNA level, the sequence is TGTGCCAGCAGCCACTGGGCGACAGGGGGCGGGGTGTCCGGCCCAGGTTCACCCCTCCACTTT.